This entry lists 8 T cell receptor beta chains sequenced from one sample in a study of cytomegalovirus exposure and HLA in healthy donors (dated by TCRdb to between 2016 and 2019). Library creation used the immunoSEQ multiplex PCR assay. For the multiplex PCR, a mixture combining 60 forward primers for TCR Vbeta segments and 13 reverse primers for TCR Jbeta segments was used. TCRdb stores this immuneACCESS table with in-frame sequences only. Part of the clones is absent; in the studies checked, under half of the shortfall reflects unresolved V genes, and no reason is known for the rest. The sample profile shows 150,000 to 200,000 clones; about three quarters of them were found once. 11% to 15% of the sample is taken by the ten largest. Sequenced: PBMCs. The receptors derive from a man aged 45-65 years in good health and CMV-seropositive.

The chain joins TRBV7-2 to TRBJ2-3; possible D gene TRBD2, 8 bases. The CDR3 contains 17 residues. V lost 3 bases, J lost 5 bases, and 21 bases lay in between. Looked up from germline, CDR1 is SGHTA and CDR2 is FQGNSA. CDR3 sequence (DNA): TGTGCCAGCAGCTTGAATTCCGGGGGGGCAGGGGGAGATACGCAGTATTTT. It specifies CASSLNSGGAGGDTQYF.

This clone was seen a few times. CDR3 nucleotides: TGCGCCAGCAGCTTCATAGCTGGGGCGGACAATGAGCAGTTCTTC. Its protein product is CASSFIAGADNEQFF. The chain joins TRBV5-1 to TRBJ2-1, with D perhaps matching TRBD1 (5 bases). V lost 2 bases and J 5 bases, leaving 14 bases between the germline ends. The CDR3 loop spans 15 amino acids. The V gene's germline CDR1 is SGHRS and CDR2 YFSETQ.

The rearrangement uses TRBV5-4 and TRBJ2-7, with TRBD2 as a possible D gene (5 bases). The V gene lost 1 base and the J gene lost 3 bases, with 11 bases spanning the gap. The V gene's germline CDR1 is SGHNT and CDR2 YYREEE (reference sequence). The CDR3 length is 14 residues. The CDR3: CASSLWSGNYEQYF. The CDR3 coding sequence is TGTGCCAGCAGCTTGTGGTCGGGGAACTACGAGCAGTACTTC.

This clone has a handful of counts. This chain uses TRBV7-9 with TRBJ2-1, with TRBD2 as a possible D gene (6 bases). V was clipped by 5 bases and J by 8 bases, with 13 bases between them. Germline V gives CDR1 SEHNR, CDR2 FQNEAQ (reference sequence). This CDR3 is 13 amino acids long. The CDR3 DNA is TGTGCCAGCAGCCCATTACTAGCTGATGAGCAGTTCTTC. Encoded protein: CASSPLLADEQFF.

There are a few counts of this clone. The V gene is TRBV5-6, the J gene TRBJ1-1; D remains unclear. This CDR3 spans 14 amino acids. CDR1 SGHDT and CDR2 YYEEEE come from the germline V gene. The V end was cut by 1 base, the J end by 4 bases, with 11 bases between. Written as DNA, the CDR3 is TGTGCCAGCAGCTTGTCTCCAGTCCTCACTGAAGCTTTCTTT. It is translated as CASSLSPVLTEAFF.

The chain recombines TRBV5-1 with TRBJ1-2; 9 bases match TRBD1. The V segment lost 5 bases and the J segment 4 bases; nucleotides outside the gene matches: 12. The CDR3 extends over 16 amino acids. Looked up from germline, CDR1 is SGHRS and CDR2 is YFSETQ. The CDR3 DNA is TGCGCCAGCAGTCCCAGGACAGGGGCCGAACCCTATGGCTACACCTTC. Translating it yields CASSPRTGAEPYGYTF.

This chain links TRBV5-1 with TRBJ2-7, with TRBD1 matching over 9 bases. This CDR3 spans 16 amino acids. V lost 4 bases and J lost 1; bases outside the gene matches: 9. Per the germline V gene, CDR1 is SGHRS and CDR2 is YFSETQ. CDR3 loop: CASSPKTGGSSYEQYF. The CDR3 region has the DNA TGCGCCAGCAGCCCTAAGACAGGGGGGTCGTCCTACGAGCAGTACTTC.

V and J are TRBV7-2 and TRBJ1-2, with D possibly TRBD1 on 6 matching bases. The CDR3 loop spans 15 amino acids. The germline CDR1 and CDR2 sequences are SGHTA and FQGNSA. V lost 2 bases to trimming and J lost 4 bases, with 14 bases between them. CDR3 sequence: CASSLIGGDSYGYTF. CDR3 DNA: TGTGCCAGCAGCTTAATAGGGGGAGATTCCTATGGCTACACCTTC.